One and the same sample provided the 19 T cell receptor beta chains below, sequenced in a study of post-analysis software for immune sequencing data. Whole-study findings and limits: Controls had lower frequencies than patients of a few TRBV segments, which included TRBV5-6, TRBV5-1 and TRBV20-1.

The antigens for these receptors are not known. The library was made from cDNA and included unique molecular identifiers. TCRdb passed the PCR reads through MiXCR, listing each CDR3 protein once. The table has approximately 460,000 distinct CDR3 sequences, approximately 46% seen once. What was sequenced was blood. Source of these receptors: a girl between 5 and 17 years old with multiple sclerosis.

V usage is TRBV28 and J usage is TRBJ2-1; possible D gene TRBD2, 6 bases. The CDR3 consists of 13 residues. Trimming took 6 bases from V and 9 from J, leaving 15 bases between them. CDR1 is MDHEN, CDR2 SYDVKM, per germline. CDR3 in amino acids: CASRQPGDAEQFF. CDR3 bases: TGTGCCAGCAGGCAGCCGGGGGACGCTGAGCAGTTCTTC.

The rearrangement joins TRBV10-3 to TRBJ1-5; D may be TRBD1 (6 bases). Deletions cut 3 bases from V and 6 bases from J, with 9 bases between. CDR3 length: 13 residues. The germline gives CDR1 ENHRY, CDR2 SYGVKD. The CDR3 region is CAISEEGGQPQHF. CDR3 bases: TGTGCCATCAGTGAAGAGGGGGGTCAGCCCCAGCATTTT.

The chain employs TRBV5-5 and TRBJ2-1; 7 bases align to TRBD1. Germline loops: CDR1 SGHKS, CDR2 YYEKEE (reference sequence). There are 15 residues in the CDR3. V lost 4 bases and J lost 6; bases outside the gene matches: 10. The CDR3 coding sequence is TGTGCCAGCAGCACCCCCCAGACAGGGAGCAATGAGCAGTTCTTC. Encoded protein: CASSTPQTGSNEQFF.

The CDR3 DNA sequence: TGCAGTGCTAGTCTCCGGGACGTATACTACGAGCAGTACTTC. This sequence encodes CSASLRDVYYEQYF. J is TRBJ2-7 and V is TRBV20-1, with D perhaps matching TRBD1 or TRBD2 (5 bases each). From germline, CDR1 is DFQATT and CDR2 SNEGSKA (reference sequence). The CDR3 sequence is 14 residues long. V lost 3 bases, J lost 3 bases, and 15 bases lay in between.

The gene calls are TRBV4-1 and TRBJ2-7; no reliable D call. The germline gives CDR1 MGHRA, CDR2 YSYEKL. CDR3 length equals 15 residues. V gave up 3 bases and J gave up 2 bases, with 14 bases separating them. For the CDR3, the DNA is TGCGCCAGCAGCCAGGCAGTCTCTTTGACCTACGAGCAGTACTTC. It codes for CASSQAVSLTYEQYF.

CDR3 sequence: CASSDRVGEYEQYF. The CDR3 nucleotides read TGTGCCAGCAGCGACAGGGTTGGAGAATACGAGCAGTACTTC. The chain joins TRBV6-6 to TRBJ2-7; 7 bases are shared with TRBD1. This CDR3 is built from 14 residues. V lost 6 bases, J lost 4 bases, and 9 bases stayed unmatched. Germline V lookup: CDR1 MNHNY, CDR2 SVGAGI (reference sequence).

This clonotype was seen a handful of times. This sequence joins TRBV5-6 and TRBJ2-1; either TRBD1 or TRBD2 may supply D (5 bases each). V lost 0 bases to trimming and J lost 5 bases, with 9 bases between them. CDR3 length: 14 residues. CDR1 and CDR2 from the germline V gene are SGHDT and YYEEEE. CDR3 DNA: TGTGCCAGCAGCTTGGGGGGGTCGCACAATGAGCAGTTCTTC. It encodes CASSLGGSHNEQFF. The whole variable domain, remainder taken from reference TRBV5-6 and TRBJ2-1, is DAGVTQSPTHLIKTRGQQVTLRCSPKSGHDTVSWYQQALGQGPQFIFQYYEEEERQRGNFPDRFSGHQFPNYSSELNVNALLLGDSALYLCASSLGGSHNEQFFGPGTRLTVL.

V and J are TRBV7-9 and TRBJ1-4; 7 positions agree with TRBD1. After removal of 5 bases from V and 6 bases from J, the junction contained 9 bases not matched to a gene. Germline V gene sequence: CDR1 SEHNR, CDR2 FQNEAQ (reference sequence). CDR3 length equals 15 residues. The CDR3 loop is CASSGYRGGDEKLFF. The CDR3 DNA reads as TGTGCCAGCAGCGGTTACAGGGGCGGGGATGAAAAACTGTTTTTT.

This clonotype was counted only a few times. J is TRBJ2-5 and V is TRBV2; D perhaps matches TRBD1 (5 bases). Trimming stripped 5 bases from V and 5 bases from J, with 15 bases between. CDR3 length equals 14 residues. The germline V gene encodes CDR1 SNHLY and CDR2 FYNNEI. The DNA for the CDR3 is TGTGCCAGCAGTCCAATTTTCAGGGCTGAGACCCAGTACTTC. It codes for CASSPIFRAETQYF. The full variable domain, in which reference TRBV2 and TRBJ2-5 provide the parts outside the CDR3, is EPEVTQTPSHQVTQMGQEVILRCVPISNHLYFYWYRQILGQKVEFLVSFYNNEISEKSEIFDDQFSVERPDGSNFTLKIRSTKLEDSAMYFCASSPIFRAETQYFGPGTRLLVL.

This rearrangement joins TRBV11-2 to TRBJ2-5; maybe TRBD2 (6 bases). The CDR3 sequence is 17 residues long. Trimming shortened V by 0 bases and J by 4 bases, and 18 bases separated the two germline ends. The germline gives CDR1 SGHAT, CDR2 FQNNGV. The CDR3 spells CASSLDGIGGVVETQYF. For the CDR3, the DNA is TGTGCCAGCAGCTTAGACGGTATCGGCGGGGTCGTAGAGACCCAGTACTTC.

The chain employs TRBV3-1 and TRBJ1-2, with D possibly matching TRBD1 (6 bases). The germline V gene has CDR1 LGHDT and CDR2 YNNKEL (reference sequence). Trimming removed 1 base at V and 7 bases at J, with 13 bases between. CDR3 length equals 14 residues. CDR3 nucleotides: TGTGCCAGCAGCCAAGTAGCAGGGGCCGGTGGCTACACCTTC. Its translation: CASSQVAGAGGYTF.

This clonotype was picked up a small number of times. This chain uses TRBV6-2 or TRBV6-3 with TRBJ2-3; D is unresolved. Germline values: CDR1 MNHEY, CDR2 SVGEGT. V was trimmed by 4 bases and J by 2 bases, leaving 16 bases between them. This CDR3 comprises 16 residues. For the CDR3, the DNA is TGTGCCAGCAGTTTGAGCTCCGCGGAAAACACAGATACGCAGTATTTT. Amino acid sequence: CASSLSSAENTDTQYF.

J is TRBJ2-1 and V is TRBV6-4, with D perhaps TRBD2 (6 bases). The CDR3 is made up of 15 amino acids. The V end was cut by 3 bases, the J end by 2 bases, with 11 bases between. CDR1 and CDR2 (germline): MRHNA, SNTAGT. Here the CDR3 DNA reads TGTGCCAGCAGTGAGGGGGTAGCGGCCTACAATGAGCAGTTCTTC. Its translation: CASSEGVAAYNEQFF.

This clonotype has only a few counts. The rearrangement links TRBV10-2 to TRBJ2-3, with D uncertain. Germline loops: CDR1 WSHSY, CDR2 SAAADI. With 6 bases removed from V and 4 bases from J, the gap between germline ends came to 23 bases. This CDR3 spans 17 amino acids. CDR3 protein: CASRDNPGPTAADTQYF. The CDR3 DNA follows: TGCGCCAGCAGAGACAACCCGGGCCCTACGGCAGCAGATACGCAGTATTTT.

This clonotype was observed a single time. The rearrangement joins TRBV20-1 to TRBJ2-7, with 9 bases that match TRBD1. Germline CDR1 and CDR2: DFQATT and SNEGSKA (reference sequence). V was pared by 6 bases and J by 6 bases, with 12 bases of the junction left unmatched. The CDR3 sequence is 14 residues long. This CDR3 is CSAPEGTGSGEQYF. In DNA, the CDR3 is TGCAGTGCGCCCGAAGGGACAGGGTCGGGCGAGCAGTACTTC.

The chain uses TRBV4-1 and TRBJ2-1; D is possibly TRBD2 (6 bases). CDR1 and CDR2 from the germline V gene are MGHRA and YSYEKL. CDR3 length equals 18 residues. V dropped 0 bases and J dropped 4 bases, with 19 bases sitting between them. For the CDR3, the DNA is TGCGCCAGCAGCCAAGATCAGGAGGGTTCTGGGCCTTACAATGAGCAGTTCTTC. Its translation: CASSQDQEGSGPYNEQFF.

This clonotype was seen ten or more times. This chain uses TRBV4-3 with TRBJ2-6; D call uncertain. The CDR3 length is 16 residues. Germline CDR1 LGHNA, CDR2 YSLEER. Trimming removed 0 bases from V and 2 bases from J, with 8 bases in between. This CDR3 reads CASSQDDWTGANVLTF. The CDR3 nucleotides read TGCGCCAGCAGCCAAGACGATTGGACTGGGGCCAACGTCCTGACTTTC.

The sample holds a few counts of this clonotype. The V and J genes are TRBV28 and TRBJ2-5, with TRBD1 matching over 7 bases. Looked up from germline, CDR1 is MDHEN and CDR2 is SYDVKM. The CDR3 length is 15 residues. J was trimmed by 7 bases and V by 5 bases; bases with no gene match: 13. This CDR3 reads CASSPVQGIPVTQYF. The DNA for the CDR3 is TGTGCCAGCAGTCCCGTACAGGGGATTCCGGTGACCCAGTACTTC. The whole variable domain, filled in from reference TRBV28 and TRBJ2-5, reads DVKVTQSSRYLVKRTGEKVFLECVQDMDHENMFWYRQDPGLGLRLIYFSYDVKMKEKGDIPEGYSVSREKKERFSLILESASTNQTSMYLCASSPVQGIPVTQYFGPGTRLLVL.

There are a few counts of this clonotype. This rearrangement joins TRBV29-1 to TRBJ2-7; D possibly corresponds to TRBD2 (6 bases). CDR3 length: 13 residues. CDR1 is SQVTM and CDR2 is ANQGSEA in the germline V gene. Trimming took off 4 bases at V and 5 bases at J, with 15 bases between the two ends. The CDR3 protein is CSVAGEVKNEQYF. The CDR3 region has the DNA TGCAGCGTTGCGGGGGAGGTTAAAAACGAGCAGTACTTC.